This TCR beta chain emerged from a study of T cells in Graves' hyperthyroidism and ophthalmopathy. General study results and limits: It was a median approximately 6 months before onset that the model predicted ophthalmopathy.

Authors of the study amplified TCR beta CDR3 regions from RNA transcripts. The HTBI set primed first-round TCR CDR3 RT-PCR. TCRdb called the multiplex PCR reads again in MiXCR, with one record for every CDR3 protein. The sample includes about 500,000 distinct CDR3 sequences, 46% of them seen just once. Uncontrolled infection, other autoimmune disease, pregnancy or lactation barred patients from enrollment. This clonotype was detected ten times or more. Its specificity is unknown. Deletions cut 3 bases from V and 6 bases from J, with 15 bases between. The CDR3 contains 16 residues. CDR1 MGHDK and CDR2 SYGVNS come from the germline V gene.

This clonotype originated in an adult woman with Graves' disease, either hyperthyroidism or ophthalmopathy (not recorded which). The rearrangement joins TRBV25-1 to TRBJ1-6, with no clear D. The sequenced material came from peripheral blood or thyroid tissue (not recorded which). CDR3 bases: TGTGCCAGCAGTGACCCTGAGGGCGGGAGTAATTCACCCCTCCACTTT. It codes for CASSDPEGGSNSPLHF.